The 14 T cell receptor beta chains listed next were all sequenced from one sample in a study of cytomegalovirus exposure and HLA in healthy donors. 13 Jbeta primers and 60 Vbeta primers were used for the PCR. This table comes from immunoSEQ multiplex PCR, and its TCRdb copy is limited to in-frame clones, with some not included. The sample lists 130,000 to 150,000 clones, roughly three quarters occurring once. Material for sequencing was PBMCs. These receptor sequences come from a woman between 40 and 55 years old in good health and CMV-seropositive.

For the CDR3, the DNA is TGTGCCAGCGCGACGGGGGTGGCCTATGGCTACACCTTC. This translates into CASATGVAYGYTF. The chain couples TRBV5-6 to TRBJ1-2; D may be TRBD1 (5 bases). The V and J ends lost 7 bases and 4 bases respectively, with 14 bases between them. Germline CDR1 and CDR2: SGHDT and YYEEEE. This CDR3 has 13 amino acids.

In this sample, this clone turned up a few times. The chain carries TRBV19 and TRBJ1-1; D is uncertain. CDR3 size: 15 residues. Germline V gene sequence: CDR1 LNHDA, CDR2 SQIVND (reference sequence). V lost 6 bases and J lost 1, with 15 bases in between. In nucleotides, the CDR3 is TGTGCCAGTAGGTCTGCGCAAGCTTCGAACACTGAAGCTTTCTTT. Residues: CASRSAQASNTEAFF. Variable domain in full (rest from reference TRBV19 and TRBJ1-1): DGGITQSPKYLFRKEGQNVTLSCEQNLNHDAMYWYRQDPGQGLRLIYYSQIVNDFQKGDIAEGYSVSREKKESFPLTVTSAQKNPTAFYLCASRSAQASNTEAFFGQGTRLTVV.

As for this clone: An end of the junction does not agree with germline; a read error may underlie this. CDR3 DNA: TGTGCCTGGACGCCGAGGACTTCCTTCTACGAGCGGTACTTC. It yields the protein CAWTPRTSFYERYF. The V gene is TRBV30, the J gene TRBJ2-7; maybe TRBD2 (5 bases). The CDR3 loop spans 14 amino acids. CDR1 GTSNPN and CDR2 SVGIG come from the germline V gene (reference sequence). Complete variable domain (other parts from reference TRBV30 and TRBJ2-7): SQTIHQWPATLVQPVGSPLSLECTVEGTSNPNLYWYRQAAGRGLQLLFYSVGIGQISSEVPQNLSASRPQDRQFILSSKKLLLSDSGFYLCAWTPRTSFYERYFGPGTRLTVT.

This chain links TRBV12-5 with TRBJ2-7, with D possibly TRBD1 on 5 matching bases. This CDR3 is 13 amino acids long. V lost 7 bases and J 3 bases, leaving 13 bases between the germline ends. The germline CDR1 and CDR2 sequences are LGHNT and FRNRAP. The CDR3 here is CASEGLGNYEQYF. The CDR3 DNA is TGTGCTAGTGAGGGGCTCGGTAACTACGAGCAGTACTTC.

The V and J genes are TRBV6-6 and TRBJ1-2; tentative D call: TRBD1 (5 bases). The CDR3 totals 13 residues. Germline loops: CDR1 MNHNY, CDR2 SVGAGI (reference sequence). V lost 5 bases and J 1 base, leaving 8 bases between the germline ends. This CDR3 reads CASSKTDNYGYTF. The DNA of the CDR3 is TGTGCCAGCAGTAAGACAGATAACTATGGCTACACCTTC.

The rearrangement joins TRBV2 to TRBJ1-1; D not certain. V was shortened by 6 bases and J by 1 base, with 12 bases between the two germline ends. From germline, CDR1 is SNHLY and CDR2 FYNNEI. CDR3 size: 14 residues. Here the CDR3 reads CASSLRGPNTEAFF. DNA for the CDR3: TGTGCCAGCAGCCTGCGAGGGCCGAACACTGAAGCTTTCTTT.

This clone was seen once. V is TRBV7-2 and J is TRBJ2-1, with 11 bases lining up with TRBD2. The ends lost 7 bases at V and 6 bases at J; junction bases unmatched: 8. The CDR3 totals 15 residues. Per the germline V gene, CDR1 is SGHTA and CDR2 is FQGNSA. CDR3 amino acids: CASKLAGGYRNEQFF. The DNA for the CDR3 is TGTGCCAGCAAATTAGCGGGGGGGTATCGCAATGAGCAGTTCTTC. Filled out from reference TRBV7-2 and TRBJ2-1, the complete variable domain reads GAGVSQSPSNKVTEKGKDVELRCDPISGHTALYWYRQSLGQGLEFLIYFQGNSAPDKSGLPSDRFSAERTGGSVSTLTIQRTQQEDSAVYLCASKLAGGYRNEQFFGPGTRLTVL.

The chain recombines TRBV2 with TRBJ2-7, with 9 nucleotides matching TRBD2. In germline, CDR1 is SNHLY, CDR2 FYNNEI. After removal of 7 bases from V and 6 bases from J, the junction contained 10 bases not matched to a gene. The CDR3 is 14 amino acids. The CDR3 DNA is TGTGCCAGCACTCCGGGGGGACTAGCTTCCGAGCAGTACTTC. Residues: CASTPGGLASEQYF.

The chain couples TRBV5-1 to TRBJ1-4; weak D call: TRBD1 (5 bases). Trimming pared 5 bases from V and 0 bases from J, leaving 11 bases between. The CDR3 sequence is 15 residues long. The germline V gene encodes CDR1 SGHRS and CDR2 YFSETQ. CDR3 in DNA: TGCGCCAGCAGTGTGTCAGGGACAACTAATGAAAAACTGTTTTTT. Protein: CASSVSGTTNEKLFF.

The J gene is TRBJ1-6, the V gene TRBV7-9; 7 bases align to TRBD1. The CDR3 sequence is 16 residues long. Germline V gives CDR1 SEHNR, CDR2 FQNEAQ (reference sequence). V trimming: 7 bases; J trimming: 6 bases; junction bases outside the gene matches: 12. The CDR3 is CASNDNLGQPNSPLHF. The CDR3 DNA reads as TGTGCCAGCAACGACAACCTGGGACAGCCTAATTCACCCCTCCACTTT.

This chain uses TRBV19 with TRBJ1-1; a possible D gene is TRBD1 (6 bases). V gave up 7 bases and J gave up 4 bases, with 16 bases separating them. CDR3 length: 14 residues. The germline V gene encodes CDR1 LNHDA and CDR2 SQIVND (reference sequence). CDR3 in amino acids: CASTPMGTSTEAFF. The CDR3 DNA reads as TGTGCCAGTACCCCAATGGGGACAAGCACTGAAGCTTTCTTT.

This rearrangement joins TRBV11-2 to TRBJ1-3; D remains ambiguous. Germline V gene data show CDR1 as SGHAT and CDR2 as FQNNGV. The ends were cut back, 5 bases at V and 0 bases at J, with 8 bases in the middle. This CDR3 has 14 residues. CDR3 sequence reads: CASSPTSSGNTIYF. CDR3 DNA sequence: TGTGCCAGCAGCCCAACGAGCTCTGGAAACACCATATATTTT.

The genes are TRBV18 and TRBJ2-5; D perhaps matches TRBD2 (6 bases). Trimming cost V 4 bases and J 2 bases, with 8 bases left between them. From germline, CDR1 is KGHSH and CDR2 LQKENI. There are 13 residues in the CDR3. The CDR3 sequence: CASSRGIQETQYF. Written as DNA, the CDR3 is TGTGCCAGCTCACGCGGGATTCAAGAGACCCAGTACTTC.

This chain joins TRBV5-1 and TRBJ2-1, with 9 bases identical to TRBD1. The CDR3 length is 15 residues. CDR1 SGHRS and CDR2 YFSETQ come from the germline V gene. V trimming: 4 bases; J trimming: 8 bases; junction bases outside the gene matches: 10. CDR3 nucleotides: TGCGCCAGCAGCCCTACAGGGGGCGTTGGCGATGAGCAGTTCTTC. Encoded protein: CASSPTGGVGDEQFF.